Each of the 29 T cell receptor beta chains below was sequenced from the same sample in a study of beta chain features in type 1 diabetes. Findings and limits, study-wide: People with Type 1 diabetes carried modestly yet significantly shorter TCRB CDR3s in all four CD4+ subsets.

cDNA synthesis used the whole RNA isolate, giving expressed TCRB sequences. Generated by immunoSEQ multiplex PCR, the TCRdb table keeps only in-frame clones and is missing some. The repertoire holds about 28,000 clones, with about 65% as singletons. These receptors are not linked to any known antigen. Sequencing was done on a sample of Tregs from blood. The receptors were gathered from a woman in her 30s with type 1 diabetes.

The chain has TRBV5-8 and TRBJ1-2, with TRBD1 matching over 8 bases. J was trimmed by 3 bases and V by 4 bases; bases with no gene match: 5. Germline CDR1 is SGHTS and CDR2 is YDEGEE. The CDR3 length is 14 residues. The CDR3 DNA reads TGTGCCAGCAGCGTGACAGGGGTGGACTATGGCTACACCTTC. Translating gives CASSVTGVDYGYTF.

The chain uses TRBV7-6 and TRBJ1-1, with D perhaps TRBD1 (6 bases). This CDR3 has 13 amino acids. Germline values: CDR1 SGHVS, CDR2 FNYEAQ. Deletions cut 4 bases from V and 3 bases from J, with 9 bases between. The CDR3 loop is CASSWGRHTEAFF. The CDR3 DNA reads TGTGCCAGCAGCTGGGGGCGGCACACTGAAGCTTTCTTT.

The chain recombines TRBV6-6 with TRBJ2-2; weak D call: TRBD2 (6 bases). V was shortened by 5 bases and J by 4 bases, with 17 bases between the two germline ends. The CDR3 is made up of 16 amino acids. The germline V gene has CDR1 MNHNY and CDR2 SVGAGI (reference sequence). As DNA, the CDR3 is TGTGCCAGCAGTACCCCGACAATGGGGGGCACCGGGGAGCTGTTTTTT. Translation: CASSTPTMGGTGELFF.

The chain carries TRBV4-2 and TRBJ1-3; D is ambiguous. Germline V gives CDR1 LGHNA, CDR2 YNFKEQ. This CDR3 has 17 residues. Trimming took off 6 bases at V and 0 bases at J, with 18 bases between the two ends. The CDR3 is CASSHNFRSSSGNTIYF. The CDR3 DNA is TGTGCCAGCAGTCACAATTTCAGGTCCTCCTCTGGAAACACCATATATTTT.

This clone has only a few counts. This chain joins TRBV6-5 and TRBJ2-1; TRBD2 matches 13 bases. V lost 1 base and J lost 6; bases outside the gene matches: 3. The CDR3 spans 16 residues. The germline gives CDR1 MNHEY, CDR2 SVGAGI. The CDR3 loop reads CASSYLGLAGINEQFF. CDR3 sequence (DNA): TGTGCCAGCAGTTACTTGGGACTAGCGGGGATCAATGAGCAGTTCTTC.

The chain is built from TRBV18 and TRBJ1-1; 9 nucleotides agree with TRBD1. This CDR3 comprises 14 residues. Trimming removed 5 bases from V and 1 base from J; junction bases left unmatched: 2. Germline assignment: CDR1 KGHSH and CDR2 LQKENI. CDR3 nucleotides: TGTGCCAGCTCAGCGGACAGGGGGAACACTGAAGCTTTCTTT. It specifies CASSADRGNTEAFF.

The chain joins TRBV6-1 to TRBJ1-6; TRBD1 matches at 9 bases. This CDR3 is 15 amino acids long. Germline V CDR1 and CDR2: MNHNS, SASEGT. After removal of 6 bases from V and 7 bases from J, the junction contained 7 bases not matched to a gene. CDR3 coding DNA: TGTGCCAGCAGGGAAACCGGGACAGGGAATTCACCCCTCCACTTT. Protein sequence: CASRETGTGNSPLHF.

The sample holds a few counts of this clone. CDR3 protein: CSVRRGLQETQYF. For the CDR3, the DNA is TGCAGCGTGCGGAGGGGACTTCAAGAGACCCAGTACTTC. This chain uses TRBV29-1 with TRBJ2-5, with a tentative D call TRBD2 (6 bases). The V gene lost 6 bases and the J gene lost 2 bases, with 13 bases spanning the gap. This CDR3 region has 13 residues. Germline V gene lookup returns CDR1 SQVTM and CDR2 ANQGSEA.

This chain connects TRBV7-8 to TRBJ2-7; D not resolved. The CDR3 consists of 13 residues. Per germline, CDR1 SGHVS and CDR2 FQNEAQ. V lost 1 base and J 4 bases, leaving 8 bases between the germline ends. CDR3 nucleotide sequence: TGTGCCAGCAGCTTAGACGGTTGGTACGAGCAGTACTTC. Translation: CASSLDGWYEQYF.

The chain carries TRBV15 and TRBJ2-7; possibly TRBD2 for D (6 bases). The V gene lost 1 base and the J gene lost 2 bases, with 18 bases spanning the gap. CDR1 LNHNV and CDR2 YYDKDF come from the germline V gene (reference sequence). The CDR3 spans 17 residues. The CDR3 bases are TGTGCCACCAGCAGAGGTTGGGGAGGTGGGTGGACCTACGAGCAGTACTTC. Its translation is CATSRGWGGGWTYEQYF.

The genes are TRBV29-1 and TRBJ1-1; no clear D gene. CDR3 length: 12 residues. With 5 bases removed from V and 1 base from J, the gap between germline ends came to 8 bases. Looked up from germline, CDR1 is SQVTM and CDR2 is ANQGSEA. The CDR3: CSVYHRNTEAFF. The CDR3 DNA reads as TGCAGCGTTTATCACAGGAACACTGAAGCTTTCTTT.

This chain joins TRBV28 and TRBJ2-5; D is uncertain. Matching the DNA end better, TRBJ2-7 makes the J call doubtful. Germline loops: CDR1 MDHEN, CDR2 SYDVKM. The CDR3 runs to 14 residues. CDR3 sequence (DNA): TGTGCCAGCAGTTTATATGGTAGCTCCTACGAGCAGTACTTC. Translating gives CASSLYGSSYEQYF.

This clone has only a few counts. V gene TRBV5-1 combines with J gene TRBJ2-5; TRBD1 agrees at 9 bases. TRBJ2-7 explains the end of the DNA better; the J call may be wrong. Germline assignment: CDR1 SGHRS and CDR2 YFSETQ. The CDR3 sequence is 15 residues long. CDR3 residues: CASSLGQGETYEQYF. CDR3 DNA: TGCGCCAGCAGCTTGGGACAGGGGGAAACCTACGAGCAGTACTTC.

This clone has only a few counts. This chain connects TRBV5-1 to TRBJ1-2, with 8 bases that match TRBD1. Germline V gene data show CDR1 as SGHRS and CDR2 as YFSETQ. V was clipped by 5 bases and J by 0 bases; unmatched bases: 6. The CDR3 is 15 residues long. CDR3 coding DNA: TGCGCCAGCAGGGAGGGACAGGACCCTAACTATGGCTACACCTTC. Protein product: CASREGQDPNYGYTF.

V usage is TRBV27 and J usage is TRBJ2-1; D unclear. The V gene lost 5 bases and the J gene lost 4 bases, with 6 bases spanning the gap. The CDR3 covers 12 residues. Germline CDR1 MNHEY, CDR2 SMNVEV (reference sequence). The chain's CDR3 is CASSQIYNEQFF. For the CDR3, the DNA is TGTGCCAGCAGTCAGATTTACAATGAGCAGTTCTTC.

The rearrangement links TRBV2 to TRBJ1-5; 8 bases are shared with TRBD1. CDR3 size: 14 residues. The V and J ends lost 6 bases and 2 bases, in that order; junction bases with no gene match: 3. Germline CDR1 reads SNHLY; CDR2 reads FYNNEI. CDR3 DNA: TGTGCCAGCAGCGTGGGACAGGGCAATCAGCCCCAGCATTTT. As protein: CASSVGQGNQPQHF.

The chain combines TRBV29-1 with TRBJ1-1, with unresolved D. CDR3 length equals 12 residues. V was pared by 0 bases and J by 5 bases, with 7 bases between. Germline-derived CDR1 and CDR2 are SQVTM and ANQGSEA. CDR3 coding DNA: TGCAGCGTTGAAGATCGGGTGACTGAAGCTTTCTTT. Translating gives CSVEDRVTEAFF.

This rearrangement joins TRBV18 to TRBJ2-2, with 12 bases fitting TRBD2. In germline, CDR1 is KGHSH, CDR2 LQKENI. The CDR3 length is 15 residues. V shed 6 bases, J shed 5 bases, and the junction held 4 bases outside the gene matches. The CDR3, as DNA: TGTGCCAGCTCGCAGACTAGCGGGAGAACCGGGGAGCTGTTTTTT. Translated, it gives CASSQTSGRTGELFF. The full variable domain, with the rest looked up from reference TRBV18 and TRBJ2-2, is NAGVMQNPRHLVRRRGQEARLRCSPMKGHSHVYWYRQLPEEGLKFMVYLQKENIIDESGMPKERFSAEFPKEGPSILRIQQVVRGDSAAYFCASSQTSGRTGELFFGEGSRLTVL.

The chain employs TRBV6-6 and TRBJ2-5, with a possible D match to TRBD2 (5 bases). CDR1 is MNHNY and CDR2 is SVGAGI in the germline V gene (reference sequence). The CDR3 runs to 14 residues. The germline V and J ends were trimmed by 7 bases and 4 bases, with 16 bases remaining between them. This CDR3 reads CASKPPGRGETQYF. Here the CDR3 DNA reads TGTGCCAGCAAGCCGCCGGGGAGAGGAGAGACCCAGTACTTC.

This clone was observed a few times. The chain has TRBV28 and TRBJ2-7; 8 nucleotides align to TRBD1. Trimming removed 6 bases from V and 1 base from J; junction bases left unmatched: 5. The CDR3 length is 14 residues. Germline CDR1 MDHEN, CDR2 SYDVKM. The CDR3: CASRSWDRSYEQYF. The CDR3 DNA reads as TGTGCCAGCAGGTCTTGGGACAGGTCCTACGAGCAGTACTTC.

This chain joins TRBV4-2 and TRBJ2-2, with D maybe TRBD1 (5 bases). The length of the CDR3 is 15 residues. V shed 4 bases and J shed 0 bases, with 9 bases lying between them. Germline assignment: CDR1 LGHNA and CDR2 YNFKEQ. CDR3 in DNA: TGTGCCAGCAGCCCGACAGCCGCGAACACCGGGGAGCTGTTTTTT. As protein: CASSPTAANTGELFF.

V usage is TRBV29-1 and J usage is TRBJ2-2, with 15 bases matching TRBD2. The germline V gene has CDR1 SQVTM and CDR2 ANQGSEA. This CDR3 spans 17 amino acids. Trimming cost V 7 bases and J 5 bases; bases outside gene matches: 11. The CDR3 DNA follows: TGCAGCGCTATAGGACTAGCGGGAGGGCCAATGACCGGGGAGCTGTTTTTT. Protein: CSAIGLAGGPMTGELFF.

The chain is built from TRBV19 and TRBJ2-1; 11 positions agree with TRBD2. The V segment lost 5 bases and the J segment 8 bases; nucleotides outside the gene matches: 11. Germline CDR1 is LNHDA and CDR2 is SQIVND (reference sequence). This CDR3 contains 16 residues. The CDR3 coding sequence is TGTGCCAGTAGTTCTAATAGCGGGAGGGCCGCGGATGAGCAGTTCTTC. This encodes CASSSNSGRAADEQFF.

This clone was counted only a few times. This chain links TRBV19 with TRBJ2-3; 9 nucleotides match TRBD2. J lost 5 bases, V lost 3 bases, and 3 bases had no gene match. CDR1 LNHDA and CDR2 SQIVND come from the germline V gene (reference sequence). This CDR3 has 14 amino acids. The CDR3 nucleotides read TGTGCCAGTAGTATGATTAGCGGGGGAGATACGCAGTATTTT. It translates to CASSMISGGDTQYF.

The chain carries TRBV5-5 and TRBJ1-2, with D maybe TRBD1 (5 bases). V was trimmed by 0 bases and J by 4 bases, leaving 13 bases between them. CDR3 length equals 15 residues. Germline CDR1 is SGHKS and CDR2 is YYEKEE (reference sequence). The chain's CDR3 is CASSLAVLGVYGYTF. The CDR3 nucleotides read TGTGCCAGCAGCTTGGCCGTTTTAGGGGTCTATGGCTACACCTTC.

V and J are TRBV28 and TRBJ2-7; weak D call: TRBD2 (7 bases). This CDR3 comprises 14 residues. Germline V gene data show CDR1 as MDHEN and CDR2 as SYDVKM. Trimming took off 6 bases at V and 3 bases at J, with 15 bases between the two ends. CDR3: CASRQGGGNYEQYF. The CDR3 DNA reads TGTGCCAGCAGACAAGGGGGGGGAAACTACGAGCAGTACTTC.

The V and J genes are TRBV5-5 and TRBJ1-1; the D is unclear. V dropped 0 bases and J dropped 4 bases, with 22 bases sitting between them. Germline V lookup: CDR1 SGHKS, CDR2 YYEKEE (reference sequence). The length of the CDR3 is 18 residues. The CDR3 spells CASSLAYLSPVTITEAFF. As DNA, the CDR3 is TGTGCCAGCAGCTTGGCCTACTTGTCGCCGGTCACGATCACTGAAGCTTTCTTT. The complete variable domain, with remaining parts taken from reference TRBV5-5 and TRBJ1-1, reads DAGVTQSPTHLIKTRGQQVTLRCSPISGHKSVSWYQQVLGQGPQFIFQYYEKEERGRGNFPDRFSARQFPNYSSELNVNALLLGDSALYLCASSLAYLSPVTITEAFFGQGTRLTVV.

This CDR3 is CASSLGLAGASTDTQYF. In nucleotides, the CDR3 is TGCGCCAGCAGCTTGGGACTAGCGGGCGCAAGCACAGATACGCAGTATTTT. The V gene is TRBV5-1, the J gene TRBJ2-3; 10 bases align to TRBD2. The CDR3 is 17 residues long. Losses at the gene ends were 0 bases for V and 0 bases for J; bases not matched to a gene: 4. Germline V gives CDR1 SGHRS, CDR2 YFSETQ.

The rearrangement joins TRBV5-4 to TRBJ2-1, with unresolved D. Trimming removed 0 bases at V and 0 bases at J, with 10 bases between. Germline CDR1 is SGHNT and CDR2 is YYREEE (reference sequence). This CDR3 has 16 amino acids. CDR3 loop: CASSLAPRVSYNEQFF. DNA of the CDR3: TGTGCCAGCAGCTTGGCCCCGCGCGTCTCCTACAATGAGCAGTTCTTC.